This T cell receptor beta chain is drawn from a study of blood T cell repertoires in COVID-19. Study at large: Samples of COVID-19 (acute and convalescent) were obtained from the United States, Italy and Spain. PBMCs, B-cell-depleted T cells, or T cells were the source of the cDNA or gDNA that made up the material.

Authors' processing steps: Amplification of reference gene primers provided the estimated nucleated cell counts. The data were produced by immunoSEQ multiplex PCR, yet TCRdb's version contains in-frame clones alone and is incomplete. V and J calls and clone size follow that table, whereas D and trimming were derived from the DNA. This sample has some 350,000 clones, with more than 75% found just once. The germline CDR1 and CDR2 sequences are SGHTA and FQGTGA. V trimming: 5 bases; J trimming: 0 bases; junction bases outside the gene matches: 12. This CDR3 is 19 amino acids long. This chain connects TRBV7-3 to TRBJ2-2; TRBD2 agrees at 10 bases. This clonotype was sampled from a human donor in a cohort sampled during active COVID-19. Sequenced: peripheral blood. The CDR3 here is CASSLNPPTSGPNTGELFF. Written as DNA, the CDR3 is TGTGCCAGCAGCCTCAATCCCCCGACTAGCGGGCCGAACACCGGGGAGCTGTTTTTT.